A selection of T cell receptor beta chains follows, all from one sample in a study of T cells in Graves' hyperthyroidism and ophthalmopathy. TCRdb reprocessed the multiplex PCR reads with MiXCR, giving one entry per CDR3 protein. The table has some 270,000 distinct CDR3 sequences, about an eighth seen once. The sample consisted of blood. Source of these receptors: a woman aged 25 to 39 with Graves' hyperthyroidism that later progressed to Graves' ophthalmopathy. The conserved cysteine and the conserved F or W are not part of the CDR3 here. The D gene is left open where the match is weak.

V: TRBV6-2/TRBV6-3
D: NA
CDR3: ASSGQMGGGTEAF

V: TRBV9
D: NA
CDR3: ASSVAPDPPTTGELF

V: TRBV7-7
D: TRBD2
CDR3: ASSPQAGGTETQY

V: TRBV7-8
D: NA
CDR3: ASSLGRVNTGELF

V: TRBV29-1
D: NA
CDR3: SAVGLSNYNEQF

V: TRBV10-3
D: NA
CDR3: AISEVSAGELF

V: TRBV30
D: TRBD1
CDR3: AWSRTGLDEQY

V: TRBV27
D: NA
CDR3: ASSFSEPTDTQY

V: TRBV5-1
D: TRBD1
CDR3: ASSSQQGARETQY

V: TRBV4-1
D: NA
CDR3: ASSQQVGEYNEQF

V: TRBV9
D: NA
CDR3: ASSVEGGEQF

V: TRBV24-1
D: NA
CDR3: ATRDPRRPEAF

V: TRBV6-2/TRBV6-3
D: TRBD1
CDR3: ASRTAGQGKETQY

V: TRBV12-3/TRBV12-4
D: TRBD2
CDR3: ASRRLAGVEYEQY

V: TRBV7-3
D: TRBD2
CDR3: ASSISSGRINEQF

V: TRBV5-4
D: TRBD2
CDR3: ASSAGGGDSYEQY